This T cell receptor beta chain was captured by sequencing in a study of PD-L1 blockade in urothelial cancer. On the study more broadly: Every 3 weeks, patients received intravenous atezolizumab 1,200 mg, beginning 2014. Males with urothelial cancer arising in the bladder constituted most of the 29 patients.

This CDR3 region has 15 residues. CDR1 SGHTA and CDR2 FQGNSA come from the germline V gene. V was pared by 4 bases and J by 2 bases, with 14 bases between. Of note for this clone: What it binds is not known.

Regarding time point: pretreatment peripheral blood. Synthetically made TCR analog templates were put into each PCR as spikes. Libraries were prepared by immunoSEQ multiplex PCR; TCRdb keeps only in-frame clonotypes and omits some of them. This table has tens of thousands of clones, approximately 80% appearing once. Whole-study results and caveats: It was durable-benefit patients whose tumor-associated blood clones expanded more at 3 weeks.

The TCR comes from a man aged 35 to 55 with urothelial cancer. The chain recombines TRBV7-2 with TRBJ2-5; possibly TRBD1 for D (6 bases). Sequenced here: PBMCs, sampled around atezolizumab (anti-PD-L1) treatment. The CDR3 loop is CASSSPQGWQETQYF. The CDR3 DNA is TGTGCCAGCAGCTCGCCCCAGGGGTGGCAAGAGACCCAGTACTTC.